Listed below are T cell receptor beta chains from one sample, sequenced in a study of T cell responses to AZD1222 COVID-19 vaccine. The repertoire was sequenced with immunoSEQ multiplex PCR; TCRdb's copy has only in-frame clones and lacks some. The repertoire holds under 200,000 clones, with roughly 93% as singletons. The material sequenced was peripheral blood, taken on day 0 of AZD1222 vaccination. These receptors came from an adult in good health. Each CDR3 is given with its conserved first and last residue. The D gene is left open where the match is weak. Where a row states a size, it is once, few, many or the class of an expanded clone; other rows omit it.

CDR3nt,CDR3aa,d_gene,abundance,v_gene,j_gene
TGCGCCAGCCGCCCCAAGACCAATGAAAAACTGTTTTTT,CASRPKTNEKLFF,NA,NA,TRBV5-1,TRBJ1-4
TGCGCCAGCAGCTTGGGGCTCCGATCTAGCACAGATACGCAGTATTTT,CASSLGLRSSTDTQYF,NA,few,TRBV5-1,TRBJ2-3
TGTGCCAGCAGCCCGAACAGCGGGGTTGGGGGCTACACCTTC,CASSPNSGVGGYTF,NA,once,TRBV3-1/TRBV3-2,TRBJ1-2
TGTGCCAGCAGCTTAAGAGGGAACACCGGGGAGCTGTTTTTT,CASSLRGNTGELFF,NA,NA,TRBV7-9,TRBJ2-2
TGTGCCTGGAGTGTTGGGAGTAACTATGGCTACACCTTC,CAWSVGSNYGYTF,NA,NA,TRBV30,TRBJ1-2
TGTGCCAGCAGTTTCCGGCCACGGGCTGGCTACACCTTC,CASSFRPRAGYTF,NA,once,TRBV12-3/TRBV12-4,TRBJ1-2
TGCGCCAGCAGCTTGGAGGCAGGGGGCGCAGGTGGCTACACCTTC,CASSLEAGGAGGYTF,TRBD1,NA,TRBV5-1,TRBJ1-2
TGTGCCAGCAGTGAATTACCTCCCGGGGGGGTGGTTGAGACCCAGTACTTC,CASSELPPGGVVETQYF,TRBD2,NA,TRBV6-1,TRBJ2-5
TGTGCCAGCAGCACAGGGTGGGTGGGTTACAATGAGCAGTTCTTC,CASSTGWVGYNEQFF,NA,NA,TRBV21-1,TRBJ2-1
TGTGCCATCAAGGGACAGGGGTCGGTGAACACTGAAGCTTTCTTT,CAIKGQGSVNTEAFF,TRBD1,NA,TRBV10-3,TRBJ1-1
TGTGCCAGCAGCTTGGCCGAGGAGGGGGGCTGGAAGCGAGAGACCCAGTACTTC,CASSLAEEGGWKRETQYF,NA,NA,TRBV5-6,TRBJ2-5
TGTGCCAGCAGCCAAGGGGGCCGACGCCGGTACTATGGCTACACCTTC,CASSQGGRRRYYGYTF,NA,once,TRBV14,TRBJ1-2
TGTGCCAGCAGCTTGTATACTAGCAATCAGCCCCAGCATTTT,CASSLYTSNQPQHF,NA,NA,TRBV5-6,TRBJ1-5
TGTGCCAGCAATCCCGAACAGGACGGGCGGAATGAGCAGTTCTTC,CASNPEQDGRNEQFF,NA,NA,TRBV6-5,TRBJ2-1
TGTGCCACCAGCAGAGAAGGTCGGACAGGGTTTTCACCCCTCCACTTT,CATSREGRTGFSPLHF,TRBD1,NA,TRBV15,TRBJ1-6
TGTGCCACCTTAATACTCCAAGCCGGGACAGGGGGGAACACCGGGGAGCTGTTTTTT,CATLILQAGTGGNTGELFF,TRBD1,NA,TRBV7-9,TRBJ2-2
TGTGCCATCAGTGAGCAGGCCCAAGGGGACTACACCTTC,CAISEQAQGDYTF,NA,NA,TRBV10-3,TRBJ1-2
TGTGCCAGCAGGTCGATCCGTGGCGGGCTAGACAATGAGCAGTTCTTC,CASRSIRGGLDNEQFF,NA,NA,TRBV11-2,TRBJ2-1
TGTGCCAGCAGCCTAGGGACAGCACAGCGAAAACTGTTTTTT,CASSLGTAQRKLFF,TRBD1,NA,TRBV7-9,TRBJ1-4
TGTGCCAGCAGTCAGGGTAGGAGCAATCAGCCCCAGCATTTT,CASSQGRSNQPQHF,NA,NA,TRBV7-2,TRBJ1-5
TGTGCCAGCAGCCATTCTGGGGCGGGAGATACGCAGTATTTT,CASSHSGAGDTQYF,NA,NA,TRBV3-1/TRBV3-2,TRBJ2-3
TGCGCCAGCAGCGTGGGACTAGCGGGGAACTACGAGCAGTACTTC,CASSVGLAGNYEQYF,TRBD2,NA,TRBV5-1,TRBJ2-7
TGTGCCAGCAGCGGCCAAGGGACTAGAGCCATTTACCCCTACGAGCAGTACTTC,CASSGQGTRAIYPYEQYF,TRBD2,once,TRBV11-2,TRBJ2-7
TGTGCCAGCAGCTTAGCGCGTGCGGGGGGGCTTGAGTTTAGCTACGAGCAGTACTTC,CASSLARAGGLEFSYEQYF,TRBD2,once,TRBV7-6,TRBJ2-7
TGTGCCAGCAGCTCGGCGGGACAGAACTATGGCTACACCTTC,CASSSAGQNYGYTF,TRBD1,NA,TRBV5-6,TRBJ1-2
TGTGCCAGCAGCTTAGTCAGGGAGAGCTCCTACGAGCAGTACTTC,CASSLVRESSYEQYF,NA,NA,TRBV7-6,TRBJ2-7
TGTGCCAGCGGTAGACAGGGAGAAGATGAAGCTTTCTTT,CASGRQGEDEAFF,TRBD1,NA,TRBV12-3/TRBV12-4,TRBJ1-1
TGTGCCAGCAGCGGGGACTGGGAAGAACTGGCTTTCTTT,CASSGDWEELAFF,NA,NA,TRBV7-9,TRBJ1-1
TGCGCCAGCAGCTTGGAGGGGAATAATTCACCCCTCCACTTT,CASSLEGNNSPLHF,NA,NA,TRBV5-1,TRBJ1-6
TGTGCCAGCAGCTCGGGACAGTTGGACACTGAAGCTTTCTTT,CASSSGQLDTEAFF,TRBD1,NA,TRBV7-6,TRBJ1-1
TGTGCCAGAAGCCCACCACCGGGACAGGGGCTCAACGAGCAGTACTTC,CARSPPPGQGLNEQYF,TRBD1,NA,TRBV5-3,TRBJ2-7
TGTGCCAGCAGTGACGCGTTCCGGCATTTT,CASSDAFRHF,NA,NA,TRBV6-4,TRBJ1-5
TGCGCCAGCAGAACCACAGGGGATAAGCAAGAGACCCAGTACTTC,CASRTTGDKQETQYF,TRBD1,NA,TRBV5-1,TRBJ2-5
TGTGCCAGCGTCCAGGGTAGGGAACAGCCCCAGCATTTT,CASVQGREQPQHF,NA,few,TRBV19,TRBJ1-5
TGTGCCATCAGTGAGCGTTCAACAGGGGGTTACGAGCAGTACTTC,CAISERSTGGYEQYF,TRBD1,NA,TRBV10-3,TRBJ2-7
TGTGCCAGCAGGATCGAACAGGGGCGGGACTATGGCTACACCTTC,CASRIEQGRDYGYTF,TRBD1,once,TRBV2,TRBJ1-2
TGTGCCAGTAGTATAGACCGGGACAATCAGCCCCAGCATTTT,CASSIDRDNQPQHF,NA,once,TRBV19,TRBJ1-5
TGTGCCAGCAGCTTACCGGGACAGGCACATTCACCCCTCCACTTT,CASSLPGQAHSPLHF,TRBD1,NA,TRBV5-6,TRBJ1-6
TGTGCCAGCAGCAACAACATAGCTCACAATTGCACTGAAGCTTTCTTT,CASSNNIAHNCTEAFF,NA,NA,TRBV21-1,TRBJ1-1
TGCGCCAGCAGGTCGGGACAATTTGAGGCCGGGGAGCTGTTTTTT,CASRSGQFEAGELFF,NA,NA,TRBV10-1,TRBJ2-2
TGTGCCAGCAGCCGCGGAGCGGGAGTCTCCTACAATGAGCAGTTCTTC,CASSRGAGVSYNEQFF,TRBD2,NA,TRBV3-1/TRBV3-2,TRBJ2-1